The present entry profiles one TCR beta chain with its context. This sample was taken from a study of blood T cell repertoires in COVID-19. Using immunoSEQ multiplex PCR, the repertoire was profiled, and TCRdb retains in-frame clones only, with some absent. This table has a few hundred thousand clones, 84% appearing once. The CDR3 totals 14 residues. Trimming pared 8 bases from V and 3 bases from J, leaving 14 bases between. Germline lookup yields CDR1 MGHDK and CDR2 SYGVNS. The clonotype was recovered from a woman aged 40 to 50 who had recovered from COVID-19. This rearrangement joins TRBV25-1 to TRBJ1-5; D gene ambiguous. The sequencing input was peripheral blood. CDR3 sequence (DNA): TGTGCCAGCCAGGACGGGGATCCCAATCAGCCCCAGCATTTT. It translates to CASQDGDPNQPQHF.